The 26 T cell receptor beta chains below all came from one sample that was sequenced in a study of T-cell memory formation after mild COVID-19. In TCRdb, the 5' RACE reads were re-called with MiXCR into one record per CDR3 protein. The sample includes about half a million distinct CDR3 sequences, around a sixth of them seen just once. The specimen was PBMCs or a T cell subset sorted from them (not recorded which). The receptors originated from an adult woman who had mild COVID-19 (a few samples of this study predate the infection). Cell type and time point are not known.

Only a few counts were recorded for this clonotype. Here the CDR3 reads CASSSSGPRGDEQFF. The CDR3 nucleotides read TGCGCCAGCAGCTCCTCGGGACCAAGAGGAGATGAGCAGTTCTTC. The genes are TRBV5-1 and TRBJ2-1; D might be TRBD1 or TRBD2, each matching 5 bases. V lost 3 bases to trimming and J lost 8 bases, with 18 bases between them. Germline V gene data show CDR1 as SGHRS and CDR2 as YFSETQ. CDR3 size: 15 residues. The whole variable domain, remainder taken from reference TRBV5-1 and TRBJ2-1, is KAGVTQTPRYLIKTRGQQVTLSCSPISGHRSVSWYQQTPGQGLQFLFEYFSETQRNKGNFPGRFSGRQFSNSRSEMNVSTLELGDSALYLCASSSSGPRGDEQFFGPGTRLTVL.

This sequence joins TRBV24-1 and TRBJ1-2; possibly TRBD1 for D (5 bases). Germline loops: CDR1 KGHDR, CDR2 SFDVKD. The ends were cut back, 2 bases at V and 4 bases at J, with 16 bases in the middle. The CDR3 runs to 16 residues. This CDR3 reads CATSDSMAREIYGYTF. The CDR3 DNA reads as TGTGCCACCAGTGATTCCATGGCCAGGGAGATCTATGGCTACACCTTC.

This clonotype was detected only a few times. The genes are TRBV7-9 and TRBJ2-3; tentatively, D is TRBD1 or TRBD2 (6 bases each). V lost 0 bases, J lost 7 bases, and 11 bases lay in between. The V gene's germline CDR1 is SEHNR and CDR2 FQNEAQ (reference sequence). CDR3 size: 14 residues. The CDR3 spells CASSLAGGGNTQYF. The CDR3 DNA follows: TGTGCCAGCAGCTTAGCGGGGGGCGGAAATACGCAGTATTTT.

V usage is TRBV6-5 and J usage is TRBJ1-3, with D tentatively TRBD1 (5 bases). V was clipped by 6 bases and J by 5 bases, with 23 bases between them. Germline V gene data show CDR1 as MNHEY and CDR2 as SVGAGI. CDR3 length equals 17 residues. CDR3 region: CASSYNNGAGERNTIYF. The CDR3 region has the DNA TGTGCCAGCAGCTACAACAACGGGGCGGGTGAGAGAAACACCATATATTTT.

The chain links TRBV3-1 to TRBJ2-7, with a weak D call TRBD2 (5 bases). This CDR3 region has 14 residues. V lost 1 base and J 7 bases, leaving 14 bases between the germline ends. Germline CDR1 LGHDT, CDR2 YNNKEL (reference sequence). The CDR3 spells CASSQGGYPSEQYF. CDR3 nucleotides: TGTGCCAGCAGCCAAGGCGGGTACCCCTCTGAGCAGTACTTC.

V is TRBV6-2 or TRBV6-3 and J is TRBJ2-5, with D maybe TRBD2 (5 bases). The CDR3 runs 14 residues. Trimming stripped 0 bases from V and 9 bases from J, with 14 bases between. Germline CDR1 is MNHEY and CDR2 is SVGEGT. In DNA, the CDR3 is TGTGCCAGCAGTTACTCGAGTTACCGGGGAGCCCAGTACTTC. Translation gives CASSYSSYRGAQYF.

This clonotype showed up many times. CDR3 DNA sequence: TGTGCCAGCAGCTTACTCGGAGGCCCCTACAATGAGCAGTTCTTC. It encodes CASSLLGGPYNEQFF. The chain carries TRBV7-6 and TRBJ2-1; D is perhaps TRBD2 (5 bases). The CDR3 is 15 residues long. Looked up from germline, CDR1 is SGHVS and CDR2 is FNYEAQ. V lost 2 bases to trimming and J lost 2 bases, with 10 bases between them.

This chain connects TRBV6-5 to TRBJ1-4, with D possibly matching TRBD1 (6 bases). The germline V gene encodes CDR1 MNHEY and CDR2 SVGAGI. This CDR3 contains 15 residues. V was shortened by 2 bases and J by 9 bases, with 16 bases between the two germline ends. The CDR3 sequence: CASSYGDRRGKKLFF. As DNA, the CDR3 is TGTGCCAGCAGTTACGGTGACAGGCGAGGCAAAAAACTGTTTTTT.

The genes are TRBV18 and TRBJ2-3, with no clear D. V was cut by 3 bases and J by 4 bases, with 8 bases left in between. Germline V gene lookup returns CDR1 KGHSH and CDR2 LQKENI. The CDR3 contains 13 residues. The CDR3, as DNA: TGTGCCAGCTCACCTACGGTTTCAGATACGCAGTATTTT. Protein sequence: CASSPTVSDTQYF.

The chain links TRBV5-1 to TRBJ1-4; D ambiguous. CDR1 and CDR2 from the germline V gene are SGHRS and YFSETQ. This CDR3 is 16 amino acids long. V lost 0 bases, J lost 5 bases, and 14 bases lay in between. The CDR3 DNA reads as TGCGCCAGCAGCTTGGCCTTGACTATGGGGAATGAAAAACTGTTTTTT. Protein product: CASSLALTMGNEKLFF.

This clonotype was seen at least ten times. This chain links TRBV7-9 with TRBJ1-2; weak D call: TRBD1 (5 bases). Germline lookup yields CDR1 SEHNR and CDR2 FQNEAQ (reference sequence). This CDR3 contains 15 residues. The V end lost 3 bases, the J end lost 5 bases, and 16 bases lay between the germline ends. The chain's CDR3 is CASSLTAPLGYGYTF. CDR3 coding DNA: TGTGCCAGCAGCTTGACAGCCCCGCTGGGATATGGCTACACCTTC.

This clonotype was observed at least ten times. This chain joins TRBV5-1 and TRBJ2-1, with 10 positions matching TRBD2. J lost 6 bases, V lost 4 bases, and 13 bases had no gene match. CDR1 is SGHRS and CDR2 is YFSETQ in the germline V gene. The CDR3 sequence is 17 residues long. In nucleotides, the CDR3 is TGCGCCAGCAGCCCCTCCCCAATAGCGGGGGGTTCCAATGAGCAGTTCTTC. The encoded protein is CASSPSPIAGGSNEQFF. The full variable domain, in which reference TRBV5-1 and TRBJ2-1 provide the parts outside the CDR3, is KAGVTQTPRYLIKTRGQQVTLSCSPISGHRSVSWYQQTPGQGLQFLFEYFSETQRNKGNFPGRFSGRQFSNSRSEMNVSTLELGDSALYLCASSPSPIAGGSNEQFFGPGTRLTVL.

This clonotype was picked up a small number of times. The chain is built from TRBV3-1 and TRBJ2-1; D is unclear. The CDR3 consists of 15 residues. Trimming left V 5 bases short and J 8 bases short, with 19 bases between. CDR1 LGHDT and CDR2 YNNKEL come from the germline V gene (reference sequence). CDR3 residues: CASSELVQAIDEQFF. CDR3 bases: TGTGCCAGCAGCGAGCTAGTTCAGGCAATCGATGAGCAGTTCTTC.

This clonotype was picked up a small number of times. Written as DNA, the CDR3 is TGTGCCATCAGGGACGGGACCTATAACGAGCAGTACTTC. This codes for CAIRDGTYNEQYF. V usage is TRBV10-3 and J usage is TRBJ2-7; D possibly matches TRBD1 or TRBD2 (5 bases each). The CDR3 length is 13 residues. The germline V and J ends were trimmed by 6 bases and 5 bases, with 14 bases remaining between them. In germline, CDR1 is ENHRY, CDR2 SYGVKD.

The V gene is TRBV29-1, the J gene TRBJ2-6; no firm D call. The V gene lost 0 bases and the J gene lost 0 bases, with 12 bases spanning the gap. The CDR3 spans 17 residues. Germline V lookup: CDR1 SQVTM, CDR2 ANQGSEA. The CDR3, as DNA: TGCAGCGTTGAAGAGCATCCCACGGACTCTGGGGCCAACGTCCTGACTTTC. It specifies CSVEEHPTDSGANVLTF.

The table lists this clonotype with many counts. The chain is built from TRBV2 and TRBJ2-1, with D tentatively TRBD1 (6 bases). CDR1 and CDR2 from the germline V gene are SNHLY and FYNNEI. The CDR3 totals 13 residues. V was trimmed by 8 bases and J by 11 bases, leaving 19 bases between them. CDR3 sequence reads: CASEGVNSAKQFF. The DNA for the CDR3 is TGTGCCAGCGAGGGGGTGAACAGCGCTAAGCAGTTCTTC.

In regard to this clonotype: At one end the junction does not follow the germline gene, possibly because of a read error. The V and J genes are TRBV6-4 and TRBJ2-1; a possible D gene is TRBD1 (6 bases). Per germline, CDR1 MRHNA and CDR2 SNTAGT. CDR3 length: 15 amino acids. The CDR3 reads CASSDSTGFYNEQFF. The CDR3 DNA reads as TGTGCCAGCAGCGACTCTACAGGGTTCTACAATGAGCAGTTCTTC.

This clonotype appeared a few times. The chain joins TRBV4-2 to TRBJ1-5; possibly TRBD1 for D (5 bases). The CDR3 totals 15 residues. The V gene's germline CDR1 is LGHNA and CDR2 YNFKEQ. Trimming took off 1 base at V and 0 bases at J, with 7 bases between the two ends. Written as DNA, the CDR3 is TGTGCCAGCAGCCAAGTCCAGGGTAGCAATCAGCCCCAGCATTTT. Translating it yields CASSQVQGSNQPQHF.

This clonotype appeared a few times. The chain has TRBV30 and TRBJ1-6; D perhaps matches TRBD1 (6 bases). In germline, CDR1 is GTSNPN, CDR2 SVGIG (reference sequence). Trimming left V 0 bases short and J 7 bases short, with 13 bases between. This CDR3 region has 15 residues. The CDR3 bases are TGTGCCTGGAGTGTACAGGGCCTCGAGAATTCACCCCTCCACTTT. This translates into CAWSVQGLENSPLHF.

This sequence joins TRBV7-2 and TRBJ2-3; a weak D match, TRBD2 (5 bases). This CDR3 is built from 15 residues. CDR1 and CDR2 from the germline V gene are SGHTA and FQGNSA. Trimming shortened V by 4 bases and J by 2 bases, and 13 bases separated the two germline ends. For the CDR3, the DNA is TGTGCCAGCAGCTCTCGAGAGGGCCCCACAGATACGCAGTATTTT. Translated, it gives CASSSREGPTDTQYF.

This clonotype was counted only a few times. The chain couples TRBV10-3 to TRBJ2-3; maybe TRBD1 (6 bases). The CDR3 covers 14 residues. The V end lost 0 bases, the J end lost 4 bases, and 8 bases lay between the germline ends. Germline V CDR1 and CDR2: ENHRY, SYGVKD. As DNA, the CDR3 is TGTGCCATCAGTGAGTCTGGGGGCGCAGATACGCAGTATTTT. Translation: CAISESGGADTQYF.

The rearrangement uses TRBV9 and TRBJ2-1; the match to TRBD2 covers 11 bases. This CDR3 is built from 16 residues. V was clipped by 3 bases and J by 9 bases; unmatched bases: 11. Germline V gene sequence: CDR1 SGDLS, CDR2 YYNGEE. The chain's CDR3 is CASSATSGRWWGEQFF. CDR3 coding DNA: TGTGCCAGCAGCGCCACTAGCGGGAGATGGTGGGGTGAGCAGTTCTTC. The whole variable domain, remainder taken from reference TRBV9 and TRBJ2-1, is DSGVTQTPKHLITATGQRVTLRCSPRSGDLSVYWYQQSLDQGLQFLIQYYNGEERAKGNILERFSAQQFPDLHSELNLSSLELGDSALYFCASSATSGRWWGEQFFGPGTRLTVL.

This clonotype was found a few times. The chain uses TRBV7-9 and TRBJ2-1; no firm D call. CDR1 is SEHNR and CDR2 is FQNEAQ in the germline V gene (reference sequence). V was clipped by 5 bases and J by 8 bases, with 19 bases between them. The CDR3 sequence is 15 residues long. The CDR3 spells CASSVVLGRRDEQFF. As DNA, the CDR3 is TGTGCCAGCAGCGTCGTCCTGGGTCGTAGGGATGAGCAGTTCTTC.

V and J are TRBV29-1 and TRBJ2-5, with 7 bases matching TRBD1. Germline V gives CDR1 SQVTM, CDR2 ANQGSEA. After removal of 1 base from V and 1 base from J, the junction contained 6 bases not matched to a gene. The CDR3 runs 15 residues. CDR3 nucleotide sequence: TGCAGCGTTGAAGGGGGACAGTTTTTCCAAGAGACCCAGTACTTC. It is translated as CSVEGGQFFQETQYF.

At least ten counts were recorded for this clonotype. V gene TRBV15 combines with J gene TRBJ2-3; 12 bases are shared with TRBD1. V dropped 1 base and J dropped 8; count of bases not matched to a gene: 4. Germline CDR1 reads LNHNV; CDR2 reads YYDKDF (reference sequence). The CDR3 spans 15 residues. CDR3 DNA sequence: TGTGCCACCAGCAGAGCCGGGACAGGGGGCTCTACGCAGTATTTT. It translates to CATSRAGTGGSTQYF.

This chain links TRBV6-5 with TRBJ2-7, with D unclear. Germline V CDR1 and CDR2: MNHEY, SVGAGI. This CDR3 has 17 amino acids. V was trimmed by 3 bases and J by 1 base, leaving 19 bases between them. The CDR3 coding sequence is TGTGCCAGCAGTTATAATATTTGGAGCGACCGATCCTACGAGCAGTACTTC. It codes for CASSYNIWSDRSYEQYF.